Included here is one T cell receptor (beta chain) sequence, with context. Its antigen is unidentified. Germline is not matched at one junction end, which may reflect a read error. Amplification targeted TCR beta CDR3 regions from RNA transcripts. The TCR CDR3 first-round RT-PCR relied on the HTBI primer set. Using its own MiXCR run on the multiplex PCR reads, TCRdb lists one record per CDR3 protein. The sample lists hundreds of thousands of distinct CDR3 sequences; 45% were seen once. The data are from a study of T cells in Graves' hyperthyroidism and ophthalmopathy. Study-wide results and caveats: Clonotypes that were expanded in thyroid above 0.001 mostly appeared in blood too.

The CDR3 length is 16 residues. The germline gives CDR1 SEHNR, CDR2 FQNEAQ (reference sequence). The sequencing input was peripheral blood or thyroid tissue (not recorded which). This clonotype originated in an adult man with Graves' disease, either hyperthyroidism or ophthalmopathy (not recorded which). J is TRBJ2-7 and V is TRBV7-9, with 9 positions matching TRBD2. The CDR3 DNA reads TGCGCCAGCAGCCAACGCGAGGCTAGCGGGACCTACGAGCAGTACTTC. Protein sequence: CASSQREASGTYEQYF.